This T cell receptor beta chain is drawn from a study of T-cell memory formation after mild COVID-19. Study at large: TCR clusters mostly belonged to single donors. Study findings and constraints: Day 15 to 85 contractors were CD4/CD8 balanced; later expanders leaned CD4+.

MiXCR, applied by TCRdb to the 5' RACE reads, yields one record per CDR3 protein. The sample comprises some 310,000 distinct CDR3 sequences, 20% to 25% of which are singletons, and roughly a fifth rests with the top ten. This clonotype was observed at least ten times. Its antigen remains unidentified. The sample comprised PBMCs or a T cell subset sorted from them (not recorded which). The receptor's source is a man younger than 35 who had mild COVID-19 (a few samples of this study predate the infection). Cell type and time point are not known.

CDR3 sequence: CASSPRWETDTQYF. CDR3 nucleotides: TGTGCCAGCAGCCCAAGGTGGGAAACAGATACGCAGTATTTT. The chain has TRBV7-2 and TRBJ2-3; D is unresolved. Trimming shortened V by 5 bases and J by 3 bases, and 12 bases separated the two germline ends. This CDR3 contains 14 residues. Looked up from germline, CDR1 is SGHTA and CDR2 is FQGNSA.